This entry lists 25 T cell receptor beta chains sequenced from one sample in a study of T cells after yellow fever vaccination. TCRdb reanalysed the 5' RACE reads using MiXCR and keeps one entry per CDR3 protein. The repertoire has under 500,000 distinct CDR3 sequences, around 20% of them found once; the top ten carry 15% to 20%. The specimen was PBMCs, collected before the yellow fever booster vaccination. These receptor sequences come from a man between 18 and 29 years old who received the YFV17D yellow fever vaccine.

The table lists this clonotype with a few counts. The rearrangement uses TRBV29-1 and TRBJ1-4; D gene unclear. The CDR3 is made up of 12 amino acids. The germline V and J ends were trimmed by 6 bases and 6 bases, with 11 bases remaining between them. Germline lookup yields CDR1 SQVTM and CDR2 ANQGSEA. The DNA of the CDR3 is TGCAGCGTACAAGTCGTCGATGAAAAACTGTTTTTT. Residues: CSVQVVDEKLFF.

This clonotype has only a few counts. The chain uses TRBV15 and TRBJ1-1; D possibly corresponds to TRBD1 (6 bases). Trimming removed 6 bases from V and 6 bases from J, with 17 bases in between. Germline assignment: CDR1 LNHNV and CDR2 YYDKDF (reference sequence). The CDR3 is 14 residues long. The CDR3 protein is CATRPGQHGAEAFF. The DNA for the CDR3 is TGTGCCACCAGGCCCGGACAGCACGGGGCTGAAGCTTTCTTT.

V usage is TRBV3-1 and J usage is TRBJ2-6; no firm D call. Deletions cut 1 base from V and 2 bases from J, with 12 bases between. The germline gives CDR1 LGHDT, CDR2 YNNKEL (reference sequence). This CDR3 contains 17 residues. The CDR3 coding sequence is TGTGCCAGCAGCCAAGTGGTGGCAGCCGCTGGGGCCAACGTCCTGACTTTC. Its translation: CASSQVVAAAGANVLTF.

The rearrangement links TRBV20-1 to TRBJ2-3; a weak D match, TRBD2 (5 bases). The germline gives CDR1 DFQATT, CDR2 SNEGSKA (reference sequence). CDR3 length: 13 amino acids. The V and J ends lost 3 bases and 2 bases respectively, with 9 bases between them. CDR3 sequence reads: CSASGISTDTQYF. In DNA form, the CDR3 reads TGCAGTGCTAGCGGGATTTCCACAGATACGCAGTATTTT.

The chain has TRBV29-1 and TRBJ1-4; no definite D call. The CDR3 has 14 residues. V was pared by 5 bases and J by 0 bases, with 10 bases between. Germline lookup yields CDR1 SQVTM and CDR2 ANQGSEA. CDR3 coding DNA: TGCAGCGTTAAACCGGCCCCAACTAATGAAAAACTGTTTTTT. Amino acids: CSVKPAPTNEKLFF. The full variable domain, completed using reference TRBV29-1 and TRBJ1-4, is SAVISQKPSRDICQRGTSLTIQCQVDSQVTMMFWYRQQPGQSLTLIATANQGSEATYESGFVIDKFPISRPNLTFSTLTVSNMSPEDSSIYLCSVKPAPTNEKLFFGSGTQLSVL.

The genes are TRBV11-2 and TRBJ2-1, with unresolved D. The ends were cut back, 10 bases at V and 9 bases at J, with 19 bases in the middle. Germline V gene data show CDR1 as SGHAT and CDR2 as FQNNGV. This CDR3 region has 13 residues. The CDR3 coding sequence is TGTGCCACCCGCCGCGTGGGGATGGGTGAGCAGTTCTTC. This codes for CATRRVGMGEQFF.

This clonotype was counted ten times or more. The chain carries TRBV11-3 and TRBJ1-1; D gene ambiguous. The germline V and J ends were trimmed by 2 bases and 1 base, with 5 bases remaining between them. The CDR3 has 13 amino acids. Germline V CDR1 and CDR2: SGHNT, YENEEA. This CDR3 is CASSLIQNTEAFF. In DNA form, the CDR3 reads TGTGCCAGCAGCTTAATACAGAACACTGAAGCTTTCTTT. Drawing the rest from reference TRBV11-3 and TRBJ1-1, the complete variable domain is EAGVVQSPRYKIIEKKQPVAFWCNPISGHNTLYWYLQNLGQGPELLIRYENEEAVDDSQLPKDRFSAERLKGVDSTLKIQPAELGDSAVYLCASSLIQNTEAFFGQGTRLTVV.

The rearrangement uses TRBV29-1 and TRBJ1-4; unclear D gene. In germline, CDR1 is SQVTM, CDR2 ANQGSEA. Trimming left V 4 bases short and J 8 bases short, with 8 bases between. This CDR3 is 11 amino acids long. CDR3 DNA sequence: TGCAGCGTTGGGGCTCGAGAAAAACTGTTTTTT. Protein product: CSVGAREKLFF. Full variable domain (rest looked up from reference TRBV29-1 and TRBJ1-4): SAVISQKPSRDICQRGTSLTIQCQVDSQVTMMFWYRQQPGQSLTLIATANQGSEATYESGFVIDKFPISRPNLTFSTLTVSNMSPEDSSIYLCSVGAREKLFFGSGTQLSVL.

The gene calls are TRBV29-1 and TRBJ2-5; D is unresolved. CDR3 size: 12 residues. Deletions cut 3 bases from V and 4 bases from J, with 9 bases between. From germline, CDR1 is SQVTM and CDR2 ANQGSEA. This CDR3 reads CSVENLPETQYF. DNA of the CDR3: TGCAGCGTTGAGAACCTCCCAGAGACCCAGTACTTC. Filled out from reference TRBV29-1 and TRBJ2-5, the complete variable domain reads SAVISQKPSRDICQRGTSLTIQCQVDSQVTMMFWYRQQPGQSLTLIATANQGSEATYESGFVIDKFPISRPNLTFSTLTVSNMSPEDSSIYLCSVENLPETQYFGPGTRLLVL.

This clonotype was detected a few times. The gene calls are TRBV27 and TRBJ2-2; D gene uncertain. The CDR3 extends over 15 amino acids. V was trimmed by 2 bases and J by 4 bases, leaving 11 bases between them. Germline CDR1 is MNHEY and CDR2 is SMNVEV (reference sequence). CDR3 sequence: CASSLAGTLTGELFF. CDR3 DNA sequence: TGTGCCAGCAGTTTAGCCGGAACCCTCACCGGGGAGCTGTTTTTT.

The table lists this clonotype with a few counts. The gene calls are TRBV18 and TRBJ2-1; tentatively, D is TRBD1 or TRBD2 (5 bases each). This CDR3 contains 12 residues. In germline, CDR1 is KGHSH, CDR2 LQKENI. Trimming removed 3 bases at V and 10 bases at J, with 10 bases between. The CDR3 bases are TGTGCCAGCTCACCGATTGGGACCGAGCAGTTCTTC. Translating gives CASSPIGTEQFF.

The chain combines TRBV7-8 with TRBJ1-5; possible D gene TRBD1, 5 bases. Germline values: CDR1 SGHVS, CDR2 FQNEAQ. Trimming shortened V by 5 bases and J by 6 bases, and 11 bases separated the two germline ends. The CDR3 contains 13 residues. CDR3 bases: TGTGCCAGCAGCCGGGACGGGGTTCAGCCCCAGCATTTT. It codes for CASSRDGVQPQHF.

This chain uses TRBV19 with TRBJ2-1, with 9 positions matching TRBD1. CDR3 length: 15 amino acids. The germline CDR1 and CDR2 sequences are LNHDA and SQIVND (reference sequence). J gave up 7 bases and V 5 bases, and 9 bases lay outside the gene matches. The CDR3, as DNA: TGTGCCAGTAGTTATGTCGGGACAGGGTCTAATGAGCAGTTCTTC. This encodes CASSYVGTGSNEQFF.

This clonotype was counted a few times. The chain is built from TRBV7-2 and TRBJ2-2; D possibly matches TRBD1 or TRBD2 (6 bases each). This CDR3 is 14 amino acids long. The V gene lost 8 bases and the J gene lost 5 bases, with 15 bases spanning the gap. CDR1 SGHTA and CDR2 FQGNSA come from the germline V gene. The CDR3 sequence is CASGTQGLTGELFF. In nucleotides, the CDR3 is TGTGCCAGCGGGACTCAGGGGCTGACCGGGGAGCTGTTTTTT.

This chain uses TRBV3-1 with TRBJ2-5; 10 nucleotides line up with TRBD2. The CDR3 has 15 amino acids. Trimming took 6 bases from V and 1 from J; bases not matched to a gene: 5. Germline-derived CDR1 and CDR2 are LGHDT and YNNKEL (reference sequence). The CDR3 region has the DNA TGTGCCAGCAGATCGACTAGCGGGCCCCAAGAGACCCAGTACTTC. Its protein is CASRSTSGPQETQYF.

The chain employs TRBV12-3 or TRBV12-4 and TRBJ2-1; D might be TRBD1 or TRBD2, each matching 5 bases. Between the trimmed V and J ends, which lost 3 bases and 7 bases, there was a span of 10 bases. The CDR3 has 13 amino acids. CDR3 in amino acids: CASSFWDRNEQFF. The CDR3 coding sequence is TGTGCCAGCAGTTTTTGGGACCGTAATGAGCAGTTCTTC.

The V call is TRBV20-1, the J call TRBJ2-5; tentative D call: TRBD2 (6 bases). Germline CDR1 and CDR2: DFQATT and SNEGSKA (reference sequence). The CDR3 has 15 residues. Trimming pared 7 bases from V and 7 bases from J, leaving 25 bases between. The CDR3 nucleotides are TGCAGTGGGGGGACCGGGGGAAGCTCTTTAGGGACCCAGTACTTC. Protein: CSGGTGGSSLGTQYF.

This clonotype showed up just a few times. The chain is built from TRBV11-2 and TRBJ2-1, with 9 bases fitting TRBD1. With V trimmed by 5 bases and J by 6 bases, 8 bases remained unmatched. The CDR3 covers 15 residues. Germline CDR1 is SGHAT and CDR2 is FQNNGV. CDR3 residues: CASSPRQGVGNEQFF. The CDR3, as DNA: TGTGCCAGCAGCCCTCGACAGGGGGTAGGCAATGAGCAGTTCTTC. Based on the CDR3 plus reference TRBV11-2 and TRBJ2-1, the full variable domain is EAGVAQSPRYKIIEKRQSVAFWCNPISGHATLYWYQQILGQGPKLLIQFQNNGVVDDSQLPKDRFSAERLKGVDSTLKIQPAKLEDSAVYLCASSPRQGVGNEQFFGPGTRLTVL.

This clonotype was detected only a few times. The V and J genes are TRBV6-5 and TRBJ1-1; D gene ambiguous. There are 12 residues in the CDR3. Germline V lookup: CDR1 MNHEY, CDR2 SVGAGI. The V and J ends lost 4 bases and 7 bases respectively, with 10 bases between them. CDR3 nucleotide sequence: TGTGCCAGCAGTTCGTGGTGGGGTGAAGCTTTCTTT. Translation gives CASSSWWGEAFF.

The gene calls are TRBV5-1 and TRBJ2-1, with 7 bases matching TRBD1. V shed 3 bases, J shed 2 bases, and the junction held 2 bases outside the gene matches. The CDR3 is 14 residues long. The germline gives CDR1 SGHRS, CDR2 YFSETQ. In DNA, the CDR3 is TGCGCCAGCAGCTCGACAGGGACCTACAATGAGCAGTTCTTC. Translation gives CASSSTGTYNEQFF.

The chain employs TRBV5-1 and TRBJ2-1; D might be TRBD1 (6 bases). This CDR3 has 15 amino acids. Between the trimmed V and J ends, which lost 4 bases and 4 bases, there was a span of 15 bases. Germline CDR1 and CDR2: SGHRS and YFSETQ. The CDR3, as DNA: TGCGCCAGCAGCCCGAATGAGGGGGTTTACAATGAGCAGTTCTTC. Its translation is CASSPNEGVYNEQFF.

J is TRBJ1-1 and V is TRBV20-1, with D tentatively TRBD1 (5 bases). The germline CDR1 and CDR2 sequences are DFQATT and SNEGSKA (reference sequence). With 1 base removed from V and 3 bases from J, the gap between germline ends came to 12 bases. CDR3 length: 14 residues. In nucleotides, the CDR3 is TGCAGTGCTAGAGGACCTGGGGGGGACACTGAAGCTTTCTTT. Translating gives CSARGPGGDTEAFF.

The chain joins TRBV7-2 to TRBJ2-5; TRBD1 aligns across 8 bases. The CDR3 has 14 residues. Germline loops: CDR1 SGHTA, CDR2 FQGNSA. J gave up 5 bases and V 3 bases, and 5 bases lay outside the gene matches. The chain's CDR3 is CASSFGRGPETQYF. The CDR3 DNA follows: TGTGCCAGCAGCTTCGGCAGGGGGCCGGAGACCCAGTACTTC.

The sample holds a few counts of this clonotype. J is TRBJ2-6 and V is TRBV5-6; no reliable D call. The CDR3 contains 15 residues. V was shortened by 4 bases and J by 1 base, with 9 bases between the two germline ends. Germline assignment: CDR1 SGHDT and CDR2 YYEEEE. The CDR3 DNA reads TGTGCCAGCAGCCCTGCTGGGTCTGGGGCCAACGTCCTGACTTTC. Translated, it gives CASSPAGSGANVLTF. Filled out from reference TRBV5-6 and TRBJ2-6, the complete variable domain reads DAGVTQSPTHLIKTRGQQVTLRCSPKSGHDTVSWYQQALGQGPQFIFQYYEEEERQRGNFPDRFSGHQFPNYSSELNVNALLLGDSALYLCASSPAGSGANVLTFGAGSRLTVL.

At least ten counts were recorded for this clonotype. The V call is TRBV5-1, the J call TRBJ1-4; D is possibly TRBD1 (5 bases). This CDR3 comprises 14 residues. V was cut by 3 bases and J by 5 bases, with 11 bases left in between. Per the germline V gene, CDR1 is SGHRS and CDR2 is YFSETQ. In nucleotides, the CDR3 is TGCGCCAGCAGCTCGGGACGGGACAATGAAAAACTGTTTTTT. Translation gives CASSSGRDNEKLFF.